A selection of T cell receptor beta chains follows, all from one sample in a study of monozygotic twins with inflammatory bowel disease. After re-calling the 5' RACE reads, TCRdb lists one entry per CDR3 protein, DNA absent. This table lists some 100,000 distinct CDR3 sequences. Sequences were obtained from blood. The receptors derive from a human donor with ulcerative colitis or Crohn's disease, or a healthy co-twin of an affected twin (not recorded which). CDR3s include the opening cysteine and the closing phenylalanine or tryptophan. Fields, in order: J gene, V gene, CDR3 protein.

TRBJ2-7 TRBV29-1 CSVEEASGRAGEQYF
TRBJ2-7 TRBV6-5 CASSSSGTGNEQYF
TRBJ2-1 TRBV20-1 CSAREGTSYNEQFF
TRBJ1-1 TRBV29-1 CSVVPGQSNTEAFF
TRBJ2-5 TRBV5-6 CASSRDQKETQYF
TRBJ2-1 TRBV11-3 CASSLDGTGGYNEQFF
TRBJ1-5 TRBV2 CASSGTGISNQPQHF
TRBJ1-2 TRBV5-6 CASSLSGDGYTF
TRBJ1-1 TRBV30 CAWSPRDRGRGEDTEAFF
TRBJ2-7 TRBV12-3/TRBV12-4 CASNSAGGSYEQYF
TRBJ2-1 TRBV4-1 CASSQGKGERSYNEQFF